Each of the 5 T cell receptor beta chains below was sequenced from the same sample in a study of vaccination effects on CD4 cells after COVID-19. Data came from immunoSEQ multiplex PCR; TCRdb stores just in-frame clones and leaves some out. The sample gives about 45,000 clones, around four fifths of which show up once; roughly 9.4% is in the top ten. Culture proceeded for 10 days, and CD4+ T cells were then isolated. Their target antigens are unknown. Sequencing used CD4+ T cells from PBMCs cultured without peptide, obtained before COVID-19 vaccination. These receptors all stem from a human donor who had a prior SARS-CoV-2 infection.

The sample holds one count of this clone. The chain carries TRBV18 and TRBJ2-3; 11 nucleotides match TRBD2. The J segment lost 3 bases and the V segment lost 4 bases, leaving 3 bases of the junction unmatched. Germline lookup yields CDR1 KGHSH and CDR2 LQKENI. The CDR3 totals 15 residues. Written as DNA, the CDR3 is TGTGCCAGCTCACAGGGGACTAGCGGTACAGATACGCAGTATTTT. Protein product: CASSQGTSGTDTQYF.

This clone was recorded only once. CDR3 nucleotides: TGTGCCAGCAGCTTTATCCCGGGACTACAAAACAATGAGCAGTTCTTC. This gives the protein CASSFIPGLQNNEQFF. This chain links TRBV7-3 with TRBJ2-1; 7 bases line up with TRBD2. The trim removed 3 bases at V and 5 bases at J, leaving 10 bases unmatched. This CDR3 spans 16 amino acids. Germline V CDR1 and CDR2: SGHTA, FQGTGA.

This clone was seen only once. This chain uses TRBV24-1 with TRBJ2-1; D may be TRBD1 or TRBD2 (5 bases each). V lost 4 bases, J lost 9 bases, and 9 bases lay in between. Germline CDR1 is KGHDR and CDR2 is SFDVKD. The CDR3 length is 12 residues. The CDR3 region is CATSDPGTEQFF. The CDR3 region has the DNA TGTGCCACCAGTGACCCAGGGACTGAGCAGTTCTTC.

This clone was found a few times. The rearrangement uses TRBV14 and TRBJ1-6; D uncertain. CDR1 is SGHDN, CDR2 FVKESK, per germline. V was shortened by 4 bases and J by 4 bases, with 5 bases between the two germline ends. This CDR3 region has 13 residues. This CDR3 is CASSLLYNSPLHF. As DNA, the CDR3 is TGTGCCAGCAGCCTGCTGTATAATTCACCCCTCCACTTT.

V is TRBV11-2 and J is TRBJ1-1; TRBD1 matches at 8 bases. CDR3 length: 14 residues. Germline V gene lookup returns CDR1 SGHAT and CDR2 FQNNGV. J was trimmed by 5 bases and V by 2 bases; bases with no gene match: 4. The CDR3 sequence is CASSLQGARTEAFF. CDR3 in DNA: TGTGCCAGCAGCTTACAGGGGGCCCGGACTGAAGCTTTCTTT.